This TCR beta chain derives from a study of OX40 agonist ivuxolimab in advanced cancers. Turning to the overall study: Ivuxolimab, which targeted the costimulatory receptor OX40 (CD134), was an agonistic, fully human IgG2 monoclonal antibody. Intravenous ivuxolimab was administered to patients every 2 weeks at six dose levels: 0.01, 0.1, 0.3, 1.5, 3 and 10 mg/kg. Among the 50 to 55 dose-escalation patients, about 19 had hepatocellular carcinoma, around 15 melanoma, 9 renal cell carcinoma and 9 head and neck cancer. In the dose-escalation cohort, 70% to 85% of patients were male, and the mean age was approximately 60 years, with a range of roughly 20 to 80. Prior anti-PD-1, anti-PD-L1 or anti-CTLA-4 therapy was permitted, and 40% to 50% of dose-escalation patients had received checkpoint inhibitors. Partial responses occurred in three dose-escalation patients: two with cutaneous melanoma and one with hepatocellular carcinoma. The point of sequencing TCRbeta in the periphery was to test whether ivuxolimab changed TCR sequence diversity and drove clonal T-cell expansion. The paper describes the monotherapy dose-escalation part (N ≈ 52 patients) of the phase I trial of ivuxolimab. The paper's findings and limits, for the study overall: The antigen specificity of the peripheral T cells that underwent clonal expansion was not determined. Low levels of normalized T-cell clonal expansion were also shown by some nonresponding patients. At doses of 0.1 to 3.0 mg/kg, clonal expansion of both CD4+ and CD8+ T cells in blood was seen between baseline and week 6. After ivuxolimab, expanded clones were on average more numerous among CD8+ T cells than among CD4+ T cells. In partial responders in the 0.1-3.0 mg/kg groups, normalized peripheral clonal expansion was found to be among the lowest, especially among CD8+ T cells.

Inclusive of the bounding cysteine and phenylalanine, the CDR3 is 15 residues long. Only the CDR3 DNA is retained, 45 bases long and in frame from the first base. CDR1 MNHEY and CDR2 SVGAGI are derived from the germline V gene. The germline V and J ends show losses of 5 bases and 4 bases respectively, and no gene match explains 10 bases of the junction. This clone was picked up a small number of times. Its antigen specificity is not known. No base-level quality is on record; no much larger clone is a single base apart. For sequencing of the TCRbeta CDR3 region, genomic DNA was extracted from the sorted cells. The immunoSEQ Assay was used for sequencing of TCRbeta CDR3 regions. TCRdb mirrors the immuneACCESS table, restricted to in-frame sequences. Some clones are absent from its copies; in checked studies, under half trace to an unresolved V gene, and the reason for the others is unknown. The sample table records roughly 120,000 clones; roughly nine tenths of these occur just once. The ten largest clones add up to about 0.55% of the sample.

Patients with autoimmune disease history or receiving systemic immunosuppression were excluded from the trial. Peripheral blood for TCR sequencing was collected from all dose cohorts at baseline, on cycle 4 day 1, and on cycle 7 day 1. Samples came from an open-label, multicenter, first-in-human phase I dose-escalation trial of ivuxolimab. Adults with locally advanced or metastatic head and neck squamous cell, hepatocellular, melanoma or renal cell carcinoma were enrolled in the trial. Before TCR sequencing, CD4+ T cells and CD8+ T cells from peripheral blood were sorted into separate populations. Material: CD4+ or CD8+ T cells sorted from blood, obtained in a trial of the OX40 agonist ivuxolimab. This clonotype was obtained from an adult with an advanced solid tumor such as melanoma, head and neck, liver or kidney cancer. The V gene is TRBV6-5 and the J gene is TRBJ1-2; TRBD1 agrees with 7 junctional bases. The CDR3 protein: CASSPPTGTAYGYTF. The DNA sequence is TGTGCCAGCAGTCCACCGACCGGGACAGCCTATGGCTACACCTTC.